The 32 T cell receptor beta chains in this list originate from one sample, sequenced in a study of metastatic and nonmetastatic thyroid tumors. Thyroid surgery took place with no prior treatment in any patient. TCRdb re-called the PCR reads through MiXCR. The sample has thousands of clones; approximately 39% are singletons. The sequenced material came from tumor tissue. Receptor source: a female donor with papillary thyroid cancer or a benign thyroid nodule (not recorded which). Some clones in this sample may be carry-over from other donors' samples.

The chain links TRBV11-1 to TRBJ2-1, with D tentatively TRBD1 or TRBD2 (5 bases each). The V end was cut by 5 bases, the J end by 6 bases, with 14 bases between. The germline CDR1 and CDR2 sequences are SGHAT and FQDESV (reference sequence). The CDR3 has 14 residues. CDR3 DNA sequence: TGTGCCAGCAGCCCCGTTGGGGACGGCAATGAGCAGTTCTTC. Translated, it gives CASSPVGDGNEQFF.

This sequence joins TRBV27 and TRBJ2-7; 7 bases match TRBD1. The CDR3 contains 12 residues. Germline V gives CDR1 MNHEY, CDR2 SMNVEV (reference sequence). V shed 6 bases, J shed 2 bases, and the junction held 1 base outside the gene matches. The CDR3 nucleotides read TGTGCCAGCAGAGGGACAGCCTACGAGCAGTACTTC. Its translation: CASRGTAYEQYF.

This sequence joins TRBV5-6 and TRBJ2-4, with unresolved D. CDR1 is SGHDT, CDR2 YYEEEE, per germline. The length of the CDR3 is 16 residues. Deletions cut 5 bases from V and 3 bases from J, with 18 bases between. In DNA form, the CDR3 reads TGTGCCAGCAGTGTGGACCCCGGGCTAGGCAAAAACATTCAGTACTTC. It is translated as CASSVDPGLGKNIQYF.

The CDR3 sequence is CASSPPRTTTDTQYF. As DNA, the CDR3 is TGTGCCAGCTCACCCCCCCGGACTACCACAGATACGCAGTATTTT. The genes are TRBV18 and TRBJ2-3, with D perhaps matching TRBD2 (6 bases). The CDR3 has 15 amino acids. The V gene's germline CDR1 is KGHSH and CDR2 LQKENI. The germline V and J ends were trimmed by 3 bases and 2 bases, with 12 bases remaining between them.

The V gene is TRBV7-9, the J gene TRBJ1-2, with 7 bases lining up with TRBD1. Germline V lookup: CDR1 SEHNR, CDR2 FQNEAQ (reference sequence). The V segment lost 3 bases and the J segment 8 bases; nucleotides outside the gene matches: 6. The CDR3 totals 13 residues. DNA for the CDR3: TGTGCCAGCAGCTTCAATCAGGGGGAGGGCTACACCTTC. It codes for CASSFNQGEGYTF.

The chain links TRBV12-3 or TRBV12-4 to TRBJ2-1; 8 positions match TRBD2. This CDR3 spans 20 amino acids. V lost 2 bases to trimming and J lost 10 bases; unmatched junction nucleotides: 25. As DNA, the CDR3 is TGTGCCAGCAGTTTAAGTCGCGGGAGGAGTGGGGGATGGCAAATGCGCGAGCAGTTCTTC. This codes for CASSLSRGRSGGWQMREQFF.

This chain links TRBV7-9 with TRBJ1-2; D is unresolved. CDR1 is SEHNR and CDR2 is FQNEAQ in the germline V gene (reference sequence). The CDR3 length is 13 residues. V gave up 0 bases and J gave up 6 bases, with 8 bases separating them. This CDR3 reads CASSLAAGDGYTF. The CDR3 nucleotides read TGTGCCAGCAGCTTAGCAGCTGGGGATGGCTACACCTTC.

This clone occurred a few times. J is TRBJ2-7 and V is TRBV7-2; no firm D call. V was clipped by 4 bases and J by 3 bases, with 4 bases between them. The CDR3 has 11 amino acids. CDR1 is SGHTA and CDR2 is FQGNSA in the germline V gene. CDR3 sequence: CASSSYYEQYF. CDR3 DNA sequence: TGTGCCAGCAGCTCCTACTACGAGCAGTACTTC.

There are a few counts of this clone. Being one base from a much bigger clone, this may be a read error. V gene TRBV2 combines with J gene TRBJ1-2; D may be TRBD1 (5 bases). Between the trimmed V and J ends, which lost 3 bases and 7 bases, there was a span of 15 bases. This CDR3 region has 14 residues. CDR1 is SNHLY and CDR2 is FYNNEI in the germline V gene. In DNA, the CDR3 is TGTGCCAGCAGTGAGGGGTGCAGGGAGGCTGGCTACACCTTC. It is translated as CASSEGCREAGYTF.

The genes are TRBV6-2 or TRBV6-3 and TRBJ2-7; 7 bases match TRBD2. The CDR3 runs 15 residues. Trimming cost V 2 bases and J 4 bases; bases outside gene matches: 8. Per germline, CDR1 MNHEY and CDR2 SVGEGT. In DNA form, the CDR3 reads TGTGCCAGCAGTTACGATCCCGCTAGCGGATACGAGCAGTACTTC. The encoded protein is CASSYDPASGYEQYF.

This chain uses TRBV20-1 with TRBJ2-7; TRBD1 agrees at 7 bases. Germline V gene sequence: CDR1 DFQATT, CDR2 SNEGSKA (reference sequence). This CDR3 has 14 amino acids. Trimming at V came to 5 bases and at J to 3 bases, leaving 10 bases not matched to a gene. The CDR3 protein is CSALQERQGYEQYF. CDR3 nucleotide sequence: TGCAGTGCTTTACAAGAACGACAGGGCTACGAGCAGTACTTC.

This clone is categorized as medium-sized (0.01 to 0.1%). The chain is built from TRBV2 and TRBJ1-4; a weak D match, TRBD1 (5 bases). This CDR3 region has 14 residues. Trimming left V 8 bases short and J 8 bases short, with 18 bases between. CDR1 is SNHLY and CDR2 is FYNNEI in the germline V gene. The CDR3 is CASGLRRGWEKLFF. Here the CDR3 DNA reads TGTGCCAGCGGGCTTCGTAGGGGATGGGAAAAACTGTTTTTT. Variable domain in full (rest from reference TRBV2 and TRBJ1-4): EPEVTQTPSHQVTQMGQEVILRCVPISNHLYFYWYRQILGQKVEFLVSFYNNEISEKSEIFDDQFSVERPDGSNFTLKIRSTKLEDSAMYFCASGLRRGWEKLFFGSGTQLSVL.

The chain couples TRBV18 to TRBJ2-3; D gene ambiguous. Per the germline V gene, CDR1 is KGHSH and CDR2 is LQKENI. V was trimmed by 1 base and J by 3 bases, leaving 8 bases between them. The CDR3 consists of 14 residues. DNA for the CDR3: TGTGCCAGCTCACCACGACCACTTACAGATACGCAGTATTTT. Its protein product is CASSPRPLTDTQYF. Complete variable domain (other parts from reference TRBV18 and TRBJ2-3): NAGVMQNPRHLVRRRGQEARLRCSPMKGHSHVYWYRQLPEEGLKFMVYLQKENIIDESGMPKERFSAEFPKEGPSILRIQQVVRGDSAAYFCASSPRPLTDTQYFGPGTRLTVL.

The chain combines TRBV5-8 with TRBJ2-7; maybe TRBD2 (6 bases). From germline, CDR1 is SGHTS and CDR2 YDEGEE. V was pared by 4 bases and J by 3 bases, with 14 bases between. This CDR3 region has 14 residues. The CDR3 is CASSPAGSFYEQYF. In DNA form, the CDR3 reads TGTGCCAGCAGCCCGGCGGGAAGTTTCTACGAGCAGTACTTC.

This clone was detected ten times or more. The chain recombines TRBV9 with TRBJ2-3; D gene ambiguous. V was pared by 1 base and J by 5 bases, with 14 bases between. The CDR3 consists of 15 residues. The V gene's germline CDR1 is SGDLS and CDR2 YYNGEE. The chain's CDR3 is CASSVSLSSGDTQYF. As DNA, the CDR3 is TGTGCCAGCAGCGTAAGTCTATCCTCAGGAGATACGCAGTATTTT.

The rearrangement links TRBV20-1 to TRBJ2-7; the match to TRBD2 covers 11 bases. In germline, CDR1 is DFQATT, CDR2 SNEGSKA (reference sequence). The CDR3 runs to 14 residues. Losses at the gene ends were 5 bases for V and 0 bases for J; bases not matched to a gene: 3. The DNA of the CDR3 is TGCAGTGCTCTTACTAGCGGGAGCTCCTACGAGCAGTACGTC. Amino acids: CSALTSGSSYEQYV.

The V gene is TRBV19, the J gene TRBJ2-5, with D perhaps matching TRBD2 (6 bases). Per the germline V gene, CDR1 is LNHDA and CDR2 is SQIVND (reference sequence). The CDR3 consists of 20 residues. The V end lost 10 bases, the J end lost 5 bases, and 38 bases lay between the germline ends. CDR3 amino acids: CATKPGYYRELNSDWETQYF. The CDR3 bases are TGTGCCACTAAGCCCGGGTACTATCGGGAGTTGAACTCGGATTGGGAGACCCAGTACTTC.

Within the sample, this clone is medium-sized. The chain carries TRBV11-2 and TRBJ2-1; either TRBD1 or TRBD2 may supply D (5 bases each). Germline V gene lookup returns CDR1 SGHAT and CDR2 FQNNGV. The CDR3 runs 14 residues. Deletions cut 2 bases from V and 2 bases from J, with 7 bases between. The CDR3 region has the DNA TGTGCCAGCAGCTTACAGGGAGCCTACAATGAGCAGTTCTTC. It translates to CASSLQGAYNEQFF. The full variable domain, with the rest looked up from reference TRBV11-2 and TRBJ2-1, is EAGVAQSPRYKIIEKRQSVAFWCNPISGHATLYWYQQILGQGPKLLIQFQNNGVVDDSQLPKDRFSAERLKGVDSTLKIQPAKLEDSAVYLCASSLQGAYNEQFFGPGTRLTVL.

This CDR3 reads CAIRGQALSGNTIYF. The DNA of the CDR3 is TGTGCCATCAGGGGACAGGCGCTCTCTGGAAACACCATATATTTT. The chain recombines TRBV10-3 with TRBJ1-3, with 8 nucleotides matching TRBD1. The CDR3 has 15 amino acids. The germline CDR1 and CDR2 sequences are ENHRY and SYGVKD. V gave up 6 bases and J gave up 0 bases; unmatched junction bases: 4.

The rearrangement uses TRBV6-1 and TRBJ2-2; no clear D gene. This CDR3 spans 16 amino acids. Trimming cost V 2 bases and J 3 bases, with 13 bases left between them. CDR1 is MNHNS, CDR2 SASEGT, per germline. Here the CDR3 DNA reads TGTGCCAGCAGTGAAAGGCCGACCTTGGACACCGGGGAGCTGTTTTTT. It codes for CASSERPTLDTGELFF.

This clone occurred a few times. This CDR3 reads CASTMGQAMTEKLFF. The CDR3 bases are TGTGCCAGCACGATGGGACAGGCCATGACGGAAAAACTGTTTTTT. The chain has TRBV6-1 and TRBJ1-4; TRBD1 aligns across 8 bases. The germline V gene encodes CDR1 MNHNS and CDR2 SASEGT. The CDR3 spans 15 residues. V trimming: 7 bases; J trimming: 8 bases; junction bases outside the gene matches: 12.

This clone was seen only a few times. This sequence joins TRBV24-1 and TRBJ2-5, with TRBD2 identical over 7 bases. CDR3 length: 15 residues. Unmatched junction bases numbered 6, after V lost 4 bases and J lost 2 bases. Germline V gene data show CDR1 as KGHDR and CDR2 as SFDVKD. The CDR3 DNA reads as TGTGCCACCAGTGACCAAGGAGCGGGGCAAGAGACCCAGTACTTC. Its protein is CATSDQGAGQETQYF.

The chain uses TRBV24-1 and TRBJ2-6, with D possibly TRBD1 on 6 matching bases. There are 17 residues in the CDR3. The V gene lost 4 bases and the J gene lost 4 bases, with 16 bases spanning the gap. CDR1 and CDR2 (germline): KGHDR, SFDVKD. The CDR3 DNA reads TGTGCCACCAGTGAATCAACAGGGTCGGGAGGGGCCAACGTCCTGACTTTC. Residues: CATSESTGSGGANVLTF.

This clone was detected a few times. The rearrangement links TRBV19 to TRBJ2-7; 8 bases agree with TRBD1. V trimming: 5 bases; J trimming: 8 bases; junction bases outside the gene matches: 14. CDR1 LNHDA and CDR2 SQIVND come from the germline V gene (reference sequence). The CDR3 has 15 residues. DNA for the CDR3: TGTGCCAGTAGTCGGGGACAGGAGATACAGGAAAAGCAGTACTTC. Amino acids: CASSRGQEIQEKQYF.

The chain couples TRBV30 to TRBJ1-6; D is unresolved. Trimming left V 2 bases short and J 7 bases short, with 15 bases between. Looked up from germline, CDR1 is GTSNPN and CDR2 is SVGIG (reference sequence). This CDR3 is built from 15 residues. The CDR3 DNA reads as TGTGCCTGGAGTAAGGGCACATCGGGGAATTCACCCCTCCACTTT. This codes for CAWSKGTSGNSPLHF.

CDR3 coding DNA: TGTGCCCAGTCGCAGGGACTTTCCTACGAGCAGTACTTC. Its translation: CAQSQGLSYEQYF. The chain is built from TRBV30 and TRBJ2-7; possibly TRBD2 for D (6 bases). This CDR3 has 13 amino acids. V was pared by 8 bases and J by 1 base, with 15 bases between. CDR1 and CDR2 (germline): GTSNPN, SVGIG (reference sequence). Based on the CDR3 plus reference TRBV30 and TRBJ2-7, the full variable domain is SQTIHQWPATLVQPVGSPLSLECTVEGTSNPNLYWYRQAAGRGLQLLFYSVGIGQISSEVPQNLSASRPQDRQFILSSKKLLLSDSGFYLCAQSQGLSYEQYFGPGTRLTVT.

The chain uses TRBV18 and TRBJ2-2; weak D call: TRBD2 (6 bases). The CDR3 extends over 14 amino acids. The V gene's germline CDR1 is KGHSH and CDR2 LQKENI. Between the trimmed V and J ends, which lost 2 bases and 4 bases, there was a span of 8 bases. The CDR3 DNA reads as TGTGCCAGCTCACCATCTAGCGTCACCGGGGAGCTGTTTTTT. It is translated as CASSPSSVTGELFF.

This clone was seen only a few times. The chain uses TRBV27 and TRBJ2-7; a possible D gene is TRBD1 (6 bases). The CDR3 contains 14 residues. V was cut by 6 bases and J by 0 bases, with 12 bases left in between. CDR1 is MNHEY, CDR2 SMNVEV, per germline (reference sequence). CDR3 bases: TGTGCCAGCAGCCGACAGGCCAGCTCCTACGAGCAGTACTTC. It codes for CASSRQASSYEQYF.

A few counts support this clone. This sequence joins TRBV24-1 and TRBJ1-4; 7 positions match TRBD1. The CDR3 contains 15 residues. Per the germline V gene, CDR1 is KGHDR and CDR2 is SFDVKD. The ends lost 4 bases at V and 7 bases at J; junction bases unmatched: 8. In nucleotides, the CDR3 is TGTGCCACCAGTGACCCCAAGGGGGCGGTTGAAAAACTGTTTTTT. Translated: CATSDPKGAVEKLFF.

As DNA, the CDR3 is TGTGCCAGCAGCCTCCAAAGCGCTGGACTCGAGCAGTACTTC. This translates into CASSLQSAGLEQYF. The chain links TRBV7-2 to TRBJ2-7; possibly TRBD2 for D (5 bases). Germline CDR1 SGHTA, CDR2 FQGNSA. Trimming left V 5 bases short and J 6 bases short, with 17 bases between. The CDR3 sequence is 14 residues long. The variable domain in full, with the rest retrieved from reference TRBV7-2 and TRBJ2-7, is GAGVSQSPSNKVTEKGKDVELRCDPISGHTALYWYRQSLGQGLEFLIYFQGNSAPDKSGLPSDRFSAERTGGSVSTLTIQRTQQEDSAVYLCASSLQSAGLEQYFGPGTRLTVT.

The J gene is TRBJ2-2, the V gene TRBV30; D is perhaps TRBD2 (6 bases). Trimming stripped 0 bases from V and 3 bases from J, with 11 bases between. The germline CDR1 and CDR2 sequences are GTSNPN and SVGIG (reference sequence). This CDR3 is 15 amino acids long. The DNA for the CDR3 is TGTGCCTGGAGTGTACCGGGACTCCACACCGGGGAGCTGTTTTTT. It specifies CAWSVPGLHTGELFF.

This chain joins TRBV2 and TRBJ2-5, with unresolved D. Trimming took 4 bases from V and 5 from J, leaving 14 bases between them. CDR1 is SNHLY and CDR2 is FYNNEI in the germline V gene. The CDR3 is made up of 14 amino acids. The CDR3 sequence: CASSVAPPGETQYF. Written as DNA, the CDR3 is TGTGCCAGCAGTGTGGCTCCTCCTGGGGAGACCCAGTACTTC.